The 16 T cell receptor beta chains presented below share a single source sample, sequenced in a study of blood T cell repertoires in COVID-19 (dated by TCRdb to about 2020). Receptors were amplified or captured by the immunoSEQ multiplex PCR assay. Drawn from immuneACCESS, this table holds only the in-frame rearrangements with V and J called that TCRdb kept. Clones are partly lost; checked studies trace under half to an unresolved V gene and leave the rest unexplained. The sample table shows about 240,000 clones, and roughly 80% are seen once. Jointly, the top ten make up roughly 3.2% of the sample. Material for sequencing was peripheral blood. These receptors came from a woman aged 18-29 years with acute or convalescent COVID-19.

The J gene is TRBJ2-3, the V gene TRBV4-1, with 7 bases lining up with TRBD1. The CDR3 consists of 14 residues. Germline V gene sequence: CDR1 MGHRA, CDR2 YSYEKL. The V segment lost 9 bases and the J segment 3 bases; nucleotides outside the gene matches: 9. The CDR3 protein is CASGAGDSTDTQYF. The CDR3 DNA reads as TGCGCCAGTGGGGCCGGGGACAGTACAGATACGCAGTATTTT.

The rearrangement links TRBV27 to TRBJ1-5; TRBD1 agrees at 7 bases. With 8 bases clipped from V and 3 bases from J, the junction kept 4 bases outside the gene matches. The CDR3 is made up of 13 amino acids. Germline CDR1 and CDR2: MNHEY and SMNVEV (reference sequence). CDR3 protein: CASGDSHNQPQHF. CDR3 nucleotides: TGTGCCAGCGGGGACAGCCACAATCAGCCCCAGCATTTT.

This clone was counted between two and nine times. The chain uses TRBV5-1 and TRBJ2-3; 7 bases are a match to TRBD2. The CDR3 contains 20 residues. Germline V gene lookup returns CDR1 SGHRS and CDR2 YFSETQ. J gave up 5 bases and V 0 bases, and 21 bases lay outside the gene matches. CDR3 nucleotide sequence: TGCGCCAGCAGCTTGGCCCAATGCAGGTATATTGGGGTAGCGGGAGATACGCAGTATTTT. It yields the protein CASSLAQCRYIGVAGDTQYF.

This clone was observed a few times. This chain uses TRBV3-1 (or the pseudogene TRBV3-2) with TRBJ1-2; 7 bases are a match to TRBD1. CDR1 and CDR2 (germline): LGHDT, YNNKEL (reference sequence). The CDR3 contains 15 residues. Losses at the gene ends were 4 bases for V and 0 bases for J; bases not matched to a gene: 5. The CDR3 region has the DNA TGTGCCAGCAGCCGCCAGGGACAGACTAACTATGGCTACACCTTC. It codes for CASSRQGQTNYGYTF.

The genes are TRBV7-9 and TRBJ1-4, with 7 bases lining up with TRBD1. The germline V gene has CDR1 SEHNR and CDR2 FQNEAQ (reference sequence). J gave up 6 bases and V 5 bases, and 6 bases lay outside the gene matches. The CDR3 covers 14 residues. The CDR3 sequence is CASSPGQKDEKLFF. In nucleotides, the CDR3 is TGTGCCAGCAGCCCGGGACAGAAGGATGAAAAACTGTTTTTT. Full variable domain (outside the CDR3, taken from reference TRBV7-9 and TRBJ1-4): DTGVSQNPRHKITKRGQNVTFRCDPISEHNRLYWYRQTLGQGPEFLTYFQNEAQLEKSRLLSDRFSAERPKGSFSTLEIQRTEQGDSAMYLCASSPGQKDEKLFFGSGTQLSVL.

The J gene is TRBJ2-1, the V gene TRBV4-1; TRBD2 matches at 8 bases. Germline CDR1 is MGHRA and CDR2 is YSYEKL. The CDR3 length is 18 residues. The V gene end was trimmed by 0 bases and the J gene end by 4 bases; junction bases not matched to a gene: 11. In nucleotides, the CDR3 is TGCGCCAGCAGCCAAGAAAACTTGGCTAGCGGGTATTACAATGAGCAGTTCTTC. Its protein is CASSQENLASGYYNEQFF.

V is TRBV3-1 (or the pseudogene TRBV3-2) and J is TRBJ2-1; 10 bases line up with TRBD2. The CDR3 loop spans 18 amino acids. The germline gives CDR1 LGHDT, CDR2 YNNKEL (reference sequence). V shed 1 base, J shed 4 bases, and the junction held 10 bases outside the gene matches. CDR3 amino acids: CASSQGGSGRAIYNEQFF. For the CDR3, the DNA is TGTGCCAGCAGCCAAGGAGGCAGCGGGAGGGCCATTTACAATGAGCAGTTCTTC.

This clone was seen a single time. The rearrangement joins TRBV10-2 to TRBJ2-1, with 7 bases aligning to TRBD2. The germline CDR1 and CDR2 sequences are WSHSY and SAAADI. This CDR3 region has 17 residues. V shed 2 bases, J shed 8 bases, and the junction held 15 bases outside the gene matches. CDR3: CASSERRGSGDVDEQFF. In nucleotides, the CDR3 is TGCGCCAGCAGTGAGCGTCGCGGGAGTGGAGATGTCGATGAGCAGTTCTTC.

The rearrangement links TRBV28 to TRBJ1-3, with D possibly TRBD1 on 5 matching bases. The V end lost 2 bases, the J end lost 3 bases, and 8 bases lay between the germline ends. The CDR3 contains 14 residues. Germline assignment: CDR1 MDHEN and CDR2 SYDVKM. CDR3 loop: CASSLIGVGNTIYF. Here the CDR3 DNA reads TGTGCCAGCAGTTTAATAGGGGTTGGAAACACCATATATTTT.

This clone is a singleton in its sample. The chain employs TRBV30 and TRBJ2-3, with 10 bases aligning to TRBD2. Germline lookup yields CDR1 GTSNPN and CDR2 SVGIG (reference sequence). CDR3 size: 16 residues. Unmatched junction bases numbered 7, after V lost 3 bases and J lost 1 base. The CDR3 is CAWSQTLAGRTDTQYF. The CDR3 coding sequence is TGTGCCTGGAGCCAAACACTAGCGGGGCGCACAGATACGCAGTATTTT.

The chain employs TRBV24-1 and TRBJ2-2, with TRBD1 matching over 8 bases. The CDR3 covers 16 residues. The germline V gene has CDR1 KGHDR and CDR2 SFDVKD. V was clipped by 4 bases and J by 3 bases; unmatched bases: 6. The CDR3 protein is CATSDPTGADTGELFF. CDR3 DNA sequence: TGTGCCACCAGTGACCCGACAGGGGCGGACACCGGGGAGCTGTTTTTT.

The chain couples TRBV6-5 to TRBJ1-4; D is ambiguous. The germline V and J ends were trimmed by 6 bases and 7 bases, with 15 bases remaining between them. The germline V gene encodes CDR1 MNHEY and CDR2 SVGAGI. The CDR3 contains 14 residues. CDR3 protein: CASSKFLRGEKLFF. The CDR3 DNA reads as TGTGCCAGCAGCAAATTTCTACGGGGTGAAAAACTGTTTTTT.

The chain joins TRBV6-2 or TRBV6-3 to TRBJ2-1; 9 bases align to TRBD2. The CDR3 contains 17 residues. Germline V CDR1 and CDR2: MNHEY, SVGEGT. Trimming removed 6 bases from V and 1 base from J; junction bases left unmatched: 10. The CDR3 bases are TGTGCCAGCAGCAGCGCAAGTAGCGGGAGTTCCTACAATGAGCAGTTCTTC. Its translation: CASSSASSGSSYNEQFF.

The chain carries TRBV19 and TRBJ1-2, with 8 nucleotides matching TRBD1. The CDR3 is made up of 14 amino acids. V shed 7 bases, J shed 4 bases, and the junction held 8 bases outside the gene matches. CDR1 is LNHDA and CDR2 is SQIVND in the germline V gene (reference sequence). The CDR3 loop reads CASKQDRVSYGYTF. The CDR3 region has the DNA TGTGCCAGTAAGCAGGACAGGGTGAGCTATGGCTACACCTTC.

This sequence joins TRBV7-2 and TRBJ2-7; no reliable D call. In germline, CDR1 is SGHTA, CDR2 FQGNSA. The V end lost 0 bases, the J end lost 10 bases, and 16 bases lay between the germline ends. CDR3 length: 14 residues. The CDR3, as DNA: TGTGCCAGCAGCTTAGCCGCGAGAGGAGAGCCTCAGTACTTC. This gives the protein CASSLAARGEPQYF. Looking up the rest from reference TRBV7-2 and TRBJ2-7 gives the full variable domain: GAGVSQSPSNKVTEKGKDVELRCDPISGHTALYWYRQSLGQGLEFLIYFQGNSAPDKSGLPSDRFSAERTGGSVSTLTIQRTQQEDSAVYLCASSLAARGEPQYFGPGTRLTVT.

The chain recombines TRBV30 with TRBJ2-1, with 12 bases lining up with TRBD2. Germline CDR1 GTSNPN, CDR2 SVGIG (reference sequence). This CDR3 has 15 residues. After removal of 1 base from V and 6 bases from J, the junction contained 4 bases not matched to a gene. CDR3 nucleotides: TGTGCCTGGAGTGGACTAGCGGGAGTTGGCAATGAGCAGTTCTTC. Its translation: CAWSGLAGVGNEQFF. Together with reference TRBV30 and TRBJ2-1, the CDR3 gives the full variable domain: SQTIHQWPATLVQPVGSPLSLECTVEGTSNPNLYWYRQAAGRGLQLLFYSVGIGQISSEVPQNLSASRPQDRQFILSSKKLLLSDSGFYLCAWSGLAGVGNEQFFGPGTRLTVL.